Listed here are 7 T cell receptor beta chains from one sample, sequenced in a study of T cell responses to AZD1222 COVID-19 vaccine. Some clones are missing from TCRdb's copy, which holds only in-frame ones; the method was immunoSEQ multiplex PCR. The data show about 120,000 clones, 80% to 90% seen once. The sample in question was peripheral blood, obtained on day 0 of AZD1222 vaccination. These receptors originate from an adult in good health.

The chain couples TRBV30 to TRBJ1-1; D may be TRBD1 (6 bases). Trimming took off 2 bases at V and 6 bases at J, with 16 bases between the two ends. The CDR3 loop spans 14 amino acids. CDR1 and CDR2 from the germline V gene are GTSNPN and SVGIG (reference sequence). CDR3 coding DNA: TGTGCCTGGAGTCCCACAGGGAGAAACGCTGAAGCTTTCTTT. Translated, it gives CAWSPTGRNAEAFF. The full variable domain, in which reference TRBV30 and TRBJ1-1 provide the parts outside the CDR3, is SQTIHQWPATLVQPVGSPLSLECTVEGTSNPNLYWYRQAAGRGLQLLFYSVGIGQISSEVPQNLSASRPQDRQFILSSKKLLLSDSGFYLCAWSPTGRNAEAFFGQGTRLTVV.

The chain joins TRBV5-1 to TRBJ2-1, with TRBD2 matching over 9 bases. Trimming at V came to 7 bases and at J to 3 bases, leaving 8 bases not matched to a gene. CDR1 and CDR2 (germline): SGHRS, YFSETQ. This CDR3 has 15 residues. The CDR3 nucleotides read TGCGCCAGCTCGGAGCTAGCGGGACTCTACAATGAGCAGTTCTTC. Translating gives CASSELAGLYNEQFF. Full variable domain (remainder filled in from reference TRBV5-1 and TRBJ2-1): KAGVTQTPRYLIKTRGQQVTLSCSPISGHRSVSWYQQTPGQGLQFLFEYFSETQRNKGNFPGRFSGRQFSNSRSEMNVSTLELGDSALYLCASSELAGLYNEQFFGPGTRLTVL.

V is TRBV24-1 and J is TRBJ1-2, with D uncertain. V was trimmed by 0 bases and J by 4 bases, leaving 8 bases between them. This CDR3 is 14 amino acids long. Germline loops: CDR1 KGHDR, CDR2 SFDVKD. The CDR3 DNA sequence: TGTGCCACCAGTGATTTGAATACAGCCTATGGCTACACCTTC. This codes for CATSDLNTAYGYTF.

This clone was seen a handful of times. The chain combines TRBV5-1 with TRBJ1-5, with 8 nucleotides matching TRBD1. CDR1 and CDR2 (germline): SGHRS, YFSETQ. V lost 1 base and J lost 4; bases outside the gene matches: 4. The CDR3 sequence is 15 residues long. Here the CDR3 reads CASSLQGAENQPQHF. CDR3 coding DNA: TGCGCCAGCAGCTTGCAGGGGGCGGAAAATCAGCCCCAGCATTTT.

The chain joins TRBV30 to TRBJ1-2; no clear D gene. This CDR3 region has 15 residues. Germline assignment: CDR1 GTSNPN and CDR2 SVGIG (reference sequence). V was shortened by 0 bases and J by 6 bases, with 17 bases between the two germline ends. CDR3 nucleotide sequence: TGTGCCTGGAGTGTCCGTCTTCGATCAGAAAATGGCTACACCTTC. This encodes CAWSVRLRSENGYTF.

A few counts support this clone. The gene calls are TRBV5-1 and TRBJ2-2, with D tentatively TRBD2 (5 bases). Germline V lookup: CDR1 SGHRS, CDR2 YFSETQ. CDR3 size: 15 residues. V lost 4 bases and J 1 base, leaving 11 bases between the germline ends. In DNA, the CDR3 is TGCGCCAGCAGCCCGAGCGGTAAGAACACCGGGGAGCTGTTTTTT. As protein: CASSPSGKNTGELFF.

The chain combines TRBV6-4 with TRBJ2-5; D remains unclear. There are 14 residues in the CDR3. The V gene lost 3 bases and the J gene lost 3 bases, with 11 bases spanning the gap. Germline V lookup: CDR1 MRHNA, CDR2 SNTAGT. The CDR3 sequence: CASSEPGRKETQYF. Written as DNA, the CDR3 is TGTGCCAGCAGTGAACCAGGACGGAAAGAGACCCAGTACTTC.